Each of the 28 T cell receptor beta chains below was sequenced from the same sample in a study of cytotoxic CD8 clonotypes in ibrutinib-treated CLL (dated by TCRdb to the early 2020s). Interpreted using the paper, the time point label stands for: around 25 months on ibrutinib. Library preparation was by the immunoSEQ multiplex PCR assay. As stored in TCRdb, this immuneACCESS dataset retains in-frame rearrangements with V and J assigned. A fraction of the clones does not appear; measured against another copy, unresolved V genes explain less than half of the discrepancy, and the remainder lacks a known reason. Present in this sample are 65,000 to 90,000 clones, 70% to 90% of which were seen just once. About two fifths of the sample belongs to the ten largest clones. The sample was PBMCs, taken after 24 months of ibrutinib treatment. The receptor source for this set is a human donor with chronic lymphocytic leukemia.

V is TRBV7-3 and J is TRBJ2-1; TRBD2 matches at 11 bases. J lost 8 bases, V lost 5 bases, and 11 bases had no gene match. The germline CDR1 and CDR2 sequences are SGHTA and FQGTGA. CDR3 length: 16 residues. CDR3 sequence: CASSLTSGTPGDEQFF. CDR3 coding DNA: TGTGCCAGCAGCCTGACTAGCGGGACTCCCGGGGATGAGCAGTTCTTC.

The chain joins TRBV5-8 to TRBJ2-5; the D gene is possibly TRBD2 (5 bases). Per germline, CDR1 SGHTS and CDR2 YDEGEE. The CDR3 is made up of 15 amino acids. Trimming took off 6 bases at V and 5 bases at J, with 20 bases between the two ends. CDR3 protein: CASTDAGVLRETQYF. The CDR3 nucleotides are TGTGCCAGCACCGACGCCGGGGTCCTCCGGGAGACCCAGTACTTC. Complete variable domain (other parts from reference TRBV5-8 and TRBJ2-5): EAGVTQSPTHLIKTRGQQATLRCSPISGHTSVYWYQQALGLGLQFLLWYDEGEERNRGNFPPRFSGRQFPNYSSELNVNALELEDSALYLCASTDAGVLRETQYFGPGTRLLVL.

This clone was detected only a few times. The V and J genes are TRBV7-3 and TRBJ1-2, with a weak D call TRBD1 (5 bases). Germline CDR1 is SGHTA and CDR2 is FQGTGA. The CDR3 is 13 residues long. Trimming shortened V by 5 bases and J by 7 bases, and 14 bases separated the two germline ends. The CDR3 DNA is TGTGCCAGCAGCCCAAGTGGGCAGGGTGGCTACACCTTC. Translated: CASSPSGQGGYTF.

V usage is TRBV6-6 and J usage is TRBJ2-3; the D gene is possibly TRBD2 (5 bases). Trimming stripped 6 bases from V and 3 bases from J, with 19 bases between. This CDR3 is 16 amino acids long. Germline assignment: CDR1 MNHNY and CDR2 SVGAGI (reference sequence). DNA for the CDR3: TGTGCCAGCAGCCCCGCCGGGGTGAGGTTGACAGATACGCAGTATTTT. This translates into CASSPAGVRLTDTQYF.

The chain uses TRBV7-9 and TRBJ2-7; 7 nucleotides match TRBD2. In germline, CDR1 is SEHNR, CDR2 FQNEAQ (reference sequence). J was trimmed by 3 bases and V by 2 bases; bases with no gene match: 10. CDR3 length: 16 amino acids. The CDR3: CASSLFSGLADYEQYF. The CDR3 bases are TGTGCCAGCAGCTTATTCTCTGGGCTAGCGGACTACGAGCAGTACTTC.

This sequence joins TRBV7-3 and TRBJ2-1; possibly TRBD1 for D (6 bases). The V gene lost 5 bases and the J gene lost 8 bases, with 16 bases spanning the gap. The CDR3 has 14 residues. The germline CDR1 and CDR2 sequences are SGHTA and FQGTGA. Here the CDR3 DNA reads TGTGCCAGCAGCCCCACATCGACAGGTTATGAGCAGTTCTTC. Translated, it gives CASSPTSTGYEQFF.

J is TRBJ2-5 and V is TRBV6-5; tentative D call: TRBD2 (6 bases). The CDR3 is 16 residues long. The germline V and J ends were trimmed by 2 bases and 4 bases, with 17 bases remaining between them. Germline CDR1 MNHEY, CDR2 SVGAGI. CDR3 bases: TGTGCCAGCAGTTACCCCGGGGGAGCGAAAGGAGAGACCCAGTACTTC. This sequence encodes CASSYPGGAKGETQYF.

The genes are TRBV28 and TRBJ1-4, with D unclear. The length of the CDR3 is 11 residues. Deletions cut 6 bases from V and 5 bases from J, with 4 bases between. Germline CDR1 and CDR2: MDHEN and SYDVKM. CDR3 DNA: TGTGCCAGCAGACGCAATGAAAAACTGTTTTTT. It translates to CASRRNEKLFF. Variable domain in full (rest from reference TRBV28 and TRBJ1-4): DVKVTQSSRYLVKRTGEKVFLECVQDMDHENMFWYRQDPGLGLRLIYFSYDVKMKEKGDIPEGYSVSREKKERFSLILESASTNQTSMYLCASRRNEKLFFGSGTQLSVL.

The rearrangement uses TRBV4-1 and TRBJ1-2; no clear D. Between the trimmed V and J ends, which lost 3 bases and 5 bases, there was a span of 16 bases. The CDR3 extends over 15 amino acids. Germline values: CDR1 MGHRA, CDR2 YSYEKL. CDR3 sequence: CASSHLRPRGYGYTF. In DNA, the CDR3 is TGCGCCAGCAGCCATCTACGACCCCGAGGGTATGGCTACACCTTC.

This chain's CDR3 is CASRAGLTGELFF. The DNA for the CDR3 is TGTGCCAGCAGGGCAGGGCTCACCGGGGAGCTGTTTTTT. V gene TRBV28 combines with J gene TRBJ2-2, with a tentative D call TRBD1 (5 bases). V lost 6 bases to trimming and J lost 4 bases, with 9 bases between them. CDR1 MDHEN and CDR2 SYDVKM come from the germline V gene. The CDR3 has 13 residues.

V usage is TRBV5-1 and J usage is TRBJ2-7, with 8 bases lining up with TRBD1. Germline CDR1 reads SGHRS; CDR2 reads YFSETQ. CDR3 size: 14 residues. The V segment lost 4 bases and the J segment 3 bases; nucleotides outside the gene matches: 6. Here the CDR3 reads CASSPVGQDYEQYF. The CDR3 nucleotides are TGCGCCAGCAGCCCGGTGGGACAGGACTACGAGCAGTACTTC.

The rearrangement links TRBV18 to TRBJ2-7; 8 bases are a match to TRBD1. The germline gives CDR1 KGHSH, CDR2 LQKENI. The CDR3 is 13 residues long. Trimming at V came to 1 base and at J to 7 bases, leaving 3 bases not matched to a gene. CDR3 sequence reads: CASSPRTGTEQYF. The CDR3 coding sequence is TGTGCCAGCTCACCACGGACAGGGACTGAGCAGTACTTC.

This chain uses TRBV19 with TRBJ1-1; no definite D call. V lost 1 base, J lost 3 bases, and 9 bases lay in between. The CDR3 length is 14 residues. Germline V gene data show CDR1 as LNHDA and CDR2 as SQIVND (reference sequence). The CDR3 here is CASSIAFPDTEAFF. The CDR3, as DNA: TGTGCCAGTAGTATAGCGTTTCCAGACACTGAAGCTTTCTTT.

The CDR3 sequence: CASSVGLEWGEQFF. CDR3 sequence (DNA): TGTGCCAGCAGCGTAGGACTAGAGTGGGGTGAGCAGTTCTTC. The gene calls are TRBV9 and TRBJ2-1; possibly TRBD2 for D (6 bases). Per germline, CDR1 SGDLS and CDR2 YYNGEE. The CDR3 contains 14 residues. Trimming removed 0 bases from V and 9 bases from J, with 13 bases in between. Drawing the rest from reference TRBV9 and TRBJ2-1, the complete variable domain is DSGVTQTPKHLITATGQRVTLRCSPRSGDLSVYWYQQSLDQGLQFLIQYYNGEERAKGNILERFSAQQFPDLHSELNLSSLELGDSALYFCASSVGLEWGEQFFGPGTRLTVL.

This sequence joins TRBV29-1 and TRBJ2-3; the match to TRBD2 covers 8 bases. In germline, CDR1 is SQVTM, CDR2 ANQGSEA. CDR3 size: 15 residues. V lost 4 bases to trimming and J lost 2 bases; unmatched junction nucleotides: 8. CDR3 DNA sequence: TGCAGCGTTGTGTCTAGCGGGCCCCACACAGATACGCAGTATTTT. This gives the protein CSVVSSGPHTDTQYF.

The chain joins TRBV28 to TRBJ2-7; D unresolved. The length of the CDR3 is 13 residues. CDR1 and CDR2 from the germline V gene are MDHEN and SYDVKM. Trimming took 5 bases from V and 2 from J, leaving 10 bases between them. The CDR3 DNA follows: TGTGCCAGCAGTGTAGCCAGCCCCTACGAGCAGTACTTC. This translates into CASSVASPYEQYF.

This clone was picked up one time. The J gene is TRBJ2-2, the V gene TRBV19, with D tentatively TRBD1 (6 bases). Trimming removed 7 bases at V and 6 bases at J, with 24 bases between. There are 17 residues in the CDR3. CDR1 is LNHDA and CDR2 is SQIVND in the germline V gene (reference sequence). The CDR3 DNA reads TGTGCCAGTAATCAAACCCCCGGGACATCTCACCCCGGGGAGCTGTTTTTT. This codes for CASNQTPGTSHPGELFF.

CDR3 protein: CASRRQTNTGELFF. In DNA form, the CDR3 reads TGTGCCAGCAGGCGACAGACGAACACCGGGGAGCTGTTTTTT. This chain connects TRBV6-5 to TRBJ2-2; a possible D gene is TRBD1 (5 bases). The CDR3 covers 14 residues. Germline CDR1 MNHEY, CDR2 SVGAGI. Trimming removed 6 bases from V and 0 bases from J, with 8 bases in between.

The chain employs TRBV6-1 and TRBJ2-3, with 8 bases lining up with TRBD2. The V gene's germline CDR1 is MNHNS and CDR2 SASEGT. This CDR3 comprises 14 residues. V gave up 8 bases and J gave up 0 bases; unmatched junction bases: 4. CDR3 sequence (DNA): TGTGCCAGCGGTAGCGGGACTAGCACAGATACGCAGTATTTT. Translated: CASGSGTSTDTQYF.

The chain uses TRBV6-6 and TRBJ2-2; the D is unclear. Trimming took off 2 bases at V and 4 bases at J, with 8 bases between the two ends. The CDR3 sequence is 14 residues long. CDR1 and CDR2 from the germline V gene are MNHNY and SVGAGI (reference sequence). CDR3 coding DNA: TGTGCCAGCAGTTACACCAGCCGCACCGGGGAGCTGTTTTTT. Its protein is CASSYTSRTGELFF.

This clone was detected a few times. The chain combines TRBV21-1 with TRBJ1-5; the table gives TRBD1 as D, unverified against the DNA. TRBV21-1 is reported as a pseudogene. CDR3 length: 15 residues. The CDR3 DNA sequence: TGTGCCAGCAGCATGAGTCGACAGGGGAGGCAGCCCCAGCATTTT. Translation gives CASSMSRQGRQPQHF.

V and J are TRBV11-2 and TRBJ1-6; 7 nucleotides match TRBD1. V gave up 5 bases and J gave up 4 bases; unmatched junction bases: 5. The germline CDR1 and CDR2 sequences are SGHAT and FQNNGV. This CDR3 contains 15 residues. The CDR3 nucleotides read TGTGCCAGCAGCCCTGGGACAGCGTATAATTCACCCCTCCACTTT. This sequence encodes CASSPGTAYNSPLHF.

Here the CDR3 reads CASSVAGEFYNEQFF. In DNA form, the CDR3 reads TGTGCCAGCAGCGTAGCGGGAGAGTTCTACAATGAGCAGTTCTTC. This chain links TRBV9 with TRBJ2-1, with D maybe TRBD2 (6 bases). The germline V and J ends were trimmed by 0 bases and 3 bases, with 10 bases remaining between them. The CDR3 sequence is 15 residues long. Germline V lookup: CDR1 SGDLS, CDR2 YYNGEE.

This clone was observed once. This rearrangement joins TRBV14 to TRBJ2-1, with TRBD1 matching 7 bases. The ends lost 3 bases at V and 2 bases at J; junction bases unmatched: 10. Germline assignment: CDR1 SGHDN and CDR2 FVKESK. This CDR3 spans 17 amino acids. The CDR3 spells CASSHKVQGVAYNEQFF. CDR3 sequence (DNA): TGTGCCAGCAGCCACAAAGTTCAGGGGGTTGCCTACAATGAGCAGTTCTTC.

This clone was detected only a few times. The CDR3 region has the DNA TGTGCCAGCAGCTTAATTCCCACTCTAGAGACCCAGTACTTC. Translated, it gives CASSLIPTLETQYF. V gene TRBV7-3 combines with J gene TRBJ2-5; D gene unclear. V was pared by 1 base and J by 4 bases, with 10 bases between. The germline CDR1 and CDR2 sequences are SGHTA and FQGTGA. This CDR3 is built from 14 residues.

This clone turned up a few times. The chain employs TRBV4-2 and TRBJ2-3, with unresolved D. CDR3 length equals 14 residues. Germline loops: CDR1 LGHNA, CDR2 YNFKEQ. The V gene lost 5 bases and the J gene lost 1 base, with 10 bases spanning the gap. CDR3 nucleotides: TGTGCCAGCAGCTTAAATAGTGGCACAGATACGCAGTATTTT. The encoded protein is CASSLNSGTDTQYF.

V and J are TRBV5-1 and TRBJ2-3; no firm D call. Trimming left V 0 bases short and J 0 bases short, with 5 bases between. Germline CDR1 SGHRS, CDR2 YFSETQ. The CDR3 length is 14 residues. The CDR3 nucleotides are TGCGCCAGCAGCTTGGATGTGAGCACAGATACGCAGTATTTT. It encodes CASSLDVSTDTQYF.

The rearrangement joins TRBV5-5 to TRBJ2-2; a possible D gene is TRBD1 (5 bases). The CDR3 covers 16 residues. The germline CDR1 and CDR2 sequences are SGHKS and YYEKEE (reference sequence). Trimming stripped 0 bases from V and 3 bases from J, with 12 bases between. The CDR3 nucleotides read TGTGCCAGCAGCTTGGCCCCAGGGCGGTACACCGGGGAGCTGTTTTTT. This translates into CASSLAPGRYTGELFF.